These 25 T cell receptor beta chains came from one sample sequenced in a study of blood T cell repertoires in COVID-19. Data came from immunoSEQ multiplex PCR; TCRdb stores just in-frame clones and leaves some out. This table holds 300,000 to 450,000 clones, approximately 90% found once. Input material: PBMCs or T cells enriched from blood (not recorded which). Receptors originate from a young woman who had recovered from COVID-19.

This chain links TRBV5-5 with TRBJ1-5, with 7 bases that match TRBD1. The CDR3 has 14 residues. The V segment lost 4 bases and the J segment 5 bases; nucleotides outside the gene matches: 6. Germline-derived CDR1 and CDR2 are SGHKS and YYEKEE (reference sequence). This CDR3 is CASSVRDSYQPQHF. The CDR3 DNA reads TGTGCCAGCAGCGTCCGGGACAGTTATCAGCCCCAGCATTTT.

The gene calls are TRBV24-1 and TRBJ2-3; 8 bases map to TRBD2. J was trimmed by 6 bases and V by 2 bases; bases with no gene match: 6. The CDR3 has 15 residues. Germline assignment: CDR1 KGHDR and CDR2 SFDVKD. This CDR3 is CATSDWGLEGDTQYF. Here the CDR3 DNA reads TGTGCCACCAGTGATTGGGGACTAGAGGGGGATACGCAGTATTTT.

The V call is TRBV18, the J call TRBJ2-7; TRBD1 matches at 7 bases. The J segment lost 2 bases and the V segment lost 1 base, leaving 8 bases of the junction unmatched. The CDR3 runs to 16 residues. Germline V lookup: CDR1 KGHSH, CDR2 LQKENI. The CDR3 spells CASSPRDRVGPYEQYF. The DNA of the CDR3 is TGTGCCAGCTCACCACGCGACAGGGTCGGGCCCTACGAGCAGTACTTC. Combining the CDR3 with reference TRBV18 and TRBJ2-7 gives the whole variable domain NAGVMQNPRHLVRRRGQEARLRCSPMKGHSHVYWYRQLPEEGLKFMVYLQKENIIDESGMPKERFSAEFPKEGPSILRIQQVVRGDSAAYFCASSPRDRVGPYEQYFGPGTRLTVT.

The chain combines TRBV7-9 with TRBJ2-1; 12 bases agree with TRBD2. V dropped 4 bases and J dropped 4; count of bases not matched to a gene: 8. The CDR3 consists of 17 residues. Germline CDR1 SEHNR, CDR2 FQNEAQ (reference sequence). CDR3 residues: CASSSLAGGPYYNEQFF. The DNA for the CDR3 is TGTGCCAGCAGCTCTCTAGCGGGGGGGCCTTATTACAATGAGCAGTTCTTC.

This chain connects TRBV6-5 to TRBJ1-2, with unresolved D. The CDR3 runs 16 residues. Germline V gene lookup returns CDR1 MNHEY and CDR2 SVGAGI. The V end lost 0 bases, the J end lost 8 bases, and 19 bases lay between the germline ends. CDR3 sequence reads: CASSYSRAGVEEGYTF. The CDR3 bases are TGTGCCAGCAGTTACTCGAGGGCCGGGGTCGAAGAGGGCTACACCTTC.

The V gene is TRBV7-3, the J gene TRBJ2-1; TRBD2 agrees at 7 bases. The CDR3 runs to 13 residues. CDR1 is SGHTA, CDR2 FQGTGA, per germline. Trimming at V came to 1 base and at J to 7 bases, leaving 1 base not matched to a gene. For the CDR3, the DNA is TGTGCCAGCAGCTTAAGACTAGCAAATGAGCAGTTCTTC. The encoded protein is CASSLRLANEQFF.

The V call is TRBV7-9, the J call TRBJ2-1, with no clear D. V dropped 5 bases and J dropped 6 bases, with 8 bases sitting between them. Germline V gene data show CDR1 as SEHNR and CDR2 as FQNEAQ (reference sequence). This CDR3 comprises 12 residues. CDR3 loop: CASSPPSNEQFF. The CDR3 bases are TGTGCCAGCAGCCCCCCGTCCAATGAGCAGTTCTTC. The complete variable domain, with remaining parts taken from reference TRBV7-9 and TRBJ2-1, reads DTGVSQNPRHKITKRGQNVTFRCDPISEHNRLYWYRQTLGQGPEFLTYFQNEAQLEKSRLLSDRFSAERPKGSFSTLEIQRTEQGDSAMYLCASSPPSNEQFFGPGTRLTVL.

The chain carries TRBV7-3 and TRBJ2-3; 10 nucleotides align to TRBD2. Germline lookup yields CDR1 SGHTA and CDR2 FQGTGA. After removal of 1 base from V and 1 base from J, the junction contained 2 bases not matched to a gene. The CDR3 runs to 16 residues. The CDR3 protein is CASSLKSGGGTDTQYF. CDR3 DNA sequence: TGTGCCAGCAGCTTAAAGAGCGGGGGGGGCACAGATACGCAGTATTTT. The full variable domain, in which reference TRBV7-3 and TRBJ2-3 provide the parts outside the CDR3, is GAGVSQTPSNKVTEKGKYVELRCDPISGHTALYWYRQSLGQGPEFLIYFQGTGAADDSGLPNDRFFAVRPEGSVSTLKIQRTERGDSAVYLCASSLKSGGGTDTQYFGPGTRLTVL.

The gene calls are TRBV2 and TRBJ2-7; 9 bases agree with TRBD1. CDR3 size: 13 residues. Trimming took 6 bases from V and 5 from J; bases not matched to a gene: 5. The germline V gene encodes CDR1 SNHLY and CDR2 FYNNEI. The CDR3 reads CASSRDRADEQYF. For the CDR3, the DNA is TGTGCCAGCAGCCGGGACAGGGCTGACGAGCAGTACTTC.

This chain joins TRBV3-1 (or the pseudogene TRBV3-2) and TRBJ2-5, with 8 bases matching TRBD2. CDR3 length: 20 residues. Germline CDR1 reads LGHDT; CDR2 reads YNNKEL (reference sequence). J gave up 5 bases and V 0 bases, and 20 bases lay outside the gene matches. The CDR3 reads CASSQDRRMVERGRRETQYF. The DNA for the CDR3 is TGTGCCAGCAGCCAAGATAGGCGGATGGTGGAGCGGGGGAGGAGGGAGACCCAGTACTTC.

The chain combines TRBV9 with TRBJ2-7; a weak D match, TRBD2 (6 bases). The germline gives CDR1 SGDLS, CDR2 YYNGEE. V shed 4 bases and J shed 1 base, with 18 bases lying between them. This CDR3 contains 16 residues. The CDR3 DNA sequence: TGTGCCAGCAGCCCGCGGGGCAGGATAAGATCCTACGAGCAGTACTTC. This encodes CASSPRGRIRSYEQYF.

A few counts support this clone. V and J are TRBV5-1 and TRBJ1-4, with D possibly being TRBD1 (6 bases). This CDR3 comprises 15 residues. V lost 3 bases and J lost 7, with 16 bases in between. Germline CDR1 is SGHRS and CDR2 is YFSETQ. This CDR3 is CASSSQGRGSEKLFF. The CDR3 DNA reads TGCGCCAGCAGCTCACAGGGTCGGGGAAGTGAAAAACTGTTTTTT.

This rearrangement joins TRBV5-1 to TRBJ2-1; D is ambiguous. The CDR3 contains 13 residues. V was pared by 4 bases and J by 3 bases, with 8 bases between. Germline V gives CDR1 SGHRS, CDR2 YFSETQ. For the CDR3, the DNA is TGCGCCAGCAGCCAACAGAGCTACAATGAGCAGTTCTTC. It translates to CASSQQSYNEQFF.

This clone was recorded once. V and J are TRBV7-8 and TRBJ2-2, with 8 positions matching TRBD2. The length of the CDR3 is 15 residues. In germline, CDR1 is SGHVS, CDR2 FQNEAQ. The junction had 4 bases not matched to a gene; V was cut back by 0 bases and J by 7 bases. CDR3 loop: CASSLARGGGGELFF. CDR3 coding DNA: TGTGCCAGCAGCTTAGCCCGGGGGGGCGGCGGGGAGCTGTTTTTT.

J is TRBJ1-2 and V is TRBV24-1; TRBD1 might be the D (5 bases). V was pared by 4 bases and J by 6 bases, with 11 bases between. Germline V lookup: CDR1 KGHDR, CDR2 SFDVKD. The CDR3 has 13 amino acids. CDR3 bases: TGTGCCACCAGTGACCAGGGCCCTAATGGCTACACCTTC. Protein sequence: CATSDQGPNGYTF.

The V call is TRBV5-4, the J call TRBJ2-2; 15 positions match TRBD2. J lost 4 bases, V lost 3 bases, and 10 bases had no gene match. Germline CDR1 is SGHNT and CDR2 is YYREEE (reference sequence). The CDR3 has 19 amino acids. The CDR3 here is CASSSGTSGGPIGTGELFF. For the CDR3, the DNA is TGTGCCAGCAGCTCCGGGACTAGCGGGGGGCCAATAGGCACCGGGGAGCTGTTTTTT. Supplemented by reference TRBV5-4 and TRBJ2-2, the full variable domain reads ETGVTQSPTHLIKTRGQQVTLRCSSQSGHNTVSWYQQALGQGPQFIFQYYREEENGRGNFPPRFSGLQFPNYSSELNVNALELDDSALYLCASSSGTSGGPIGTGELFFGEGSRLTVL.

This clone was seen only once. This specimen includes other DNA sequences encoding the same CDR3. The V and J genes are TRBV27 and TRBJ1-2; 8 bases match TRBD1. Looked up from germline, CDR1 is MNHEY and CDR2 is SMNVEV (reference sequence). After removal of 5 bases from V and 4 bases from J, the junction contained 3 bases not matched to a gene. This CDR3 spans 13 amino acids. The CDR3 DNA sequence: TGTGCCAGCAGTCAGGGGGCGGGCTATGGCTACACCTTC. Translation: CASSQGAGYGYTF.

The chain couples TRBV11-1 to TRBJ1-1; no definite D call. V was shortened by 3 bases and J by 1 base, with 9 bases between the two germline ends. Germline V gene data show CDR1 as SGHAT and CDR2 as FQDESV (reference sequence). The CDR3 is made up of 14 amino acids. CDR3 in amino acids: CASSFGEGNTEAFF. CDR3 DNA sequence: TGTGCCAGCAGCTTCGGGGAAGGGAACACTGAAGCTTTCTTT.

The chain employs TRBV5-1 and TRBJ2-1; D not certain. Deletions cut 2 bases from V and 6 bases from J, with 12 bases between. The germline CDR1 and CDR2 sequences are SGHRS and YFSETQ. This CDR3 contains 14 residues. CDR3 sequence: CASSFGTTPNEQFF. The CDR3 DNA reads as TGCGCCAGCAGCTTCGGCACTACCCCCAATGAGCAGTTCTTC.

The V and J genes are TRBV6-8 and TRBJ1-3; no clear D. Germline CDR1 and CDR2: MNHGY and SAAAGT. This CDR3 comprises 15 residues. V was clipped by 5 bases and J by 0 bases, with 11 bases between them. Written as DNA, the CDR3 is TGTGCCAGCAGTGACTTTCTCAGCTCTGGAAACACCATATATTTT. Translation gives CASSDFLSSGNTIYF.

The chain has TRBV30 and TRBJ1-2; 9 bases agree with TRBD1. The CDR3 is 12 residues long. In germline, CDR1 is GTSNPN, CDR2 SVGIG (reference sequence). Trimming at V came to 5 bases and at J to 8 bases, leaving 6 bases not matched to a gene. This CDR3 reads CAWYRGRRGYTF. The CDR3 nucleotides are TGTGCCTGGTACAGGGGGCGTAGAGGCTACACCTTC.

The rearrangement uses TRBV10-1 and TRBJ2-3; 8 positions match TRBD1. The V gene end was trimmed by 6 bases and the J gene end by 1 base; junction bases not matched to a gene: 3. Germline loops: CDR1 WNHNN, CDR2 SYGVQD (reference sequence). The CDR3 is made up of 14 amino acids. The CDR3 nucleotides read TGCGCCAGCAGCTCGGGACAGGGCACAGATACGCAGTATTTT. Protein product: CASSSGQGTDTQYF.

The chain has TRBV5-5 and TRBJ2-2; a weak D match, TRBD2 (6 bases). The CDR3 runs to 15 residues. Looked up from germline, CDR1 is SGHKS and CDR2 is YYEKEE (reference sequence). V was clipped by 4 bases and J by 5 bases, with 15 bases between them. CDR3 in amino acids: CASSTFAGPTGELFF. As DNA, the CDR3 is TGTGCCAGCAGCACTTTTGCGGGACCAACCGGGGAGCTGTTTTTT.

The chain couples TRBV10-2 to TRBJ2-7; D might be TRBD1 (6 bases). V lost 8 bases to trimming and J lost 0 bases, with 11 bases between them. This CDR3 has 13 residues. The germline gives CDR1 WSHSY, CDR2 SAAADI. This chain's CDR3 is CASSSRGSYEQYF. DNA of the CDR3: TGCGCCAGCTCCTCCAGGGGCTCCTACGAGCAGTACTTC.

The genes are TRBV24-1 and TRBJ1-5, with D tentatively TRBD1 (5 bases). Germline CDR1 KGHDR, CDR2 SFDVKD. Trimming cost V 5 bases and J 1 base, with 8 bases left between them. The length of the CDR3 is 14 residues. The CDR3 DNA reads TGTGCCACCAGTGCAGGGTTCAGCAATCAGCCCCAGCATTTT. Its protein is CATSAGFSNQPQHF.